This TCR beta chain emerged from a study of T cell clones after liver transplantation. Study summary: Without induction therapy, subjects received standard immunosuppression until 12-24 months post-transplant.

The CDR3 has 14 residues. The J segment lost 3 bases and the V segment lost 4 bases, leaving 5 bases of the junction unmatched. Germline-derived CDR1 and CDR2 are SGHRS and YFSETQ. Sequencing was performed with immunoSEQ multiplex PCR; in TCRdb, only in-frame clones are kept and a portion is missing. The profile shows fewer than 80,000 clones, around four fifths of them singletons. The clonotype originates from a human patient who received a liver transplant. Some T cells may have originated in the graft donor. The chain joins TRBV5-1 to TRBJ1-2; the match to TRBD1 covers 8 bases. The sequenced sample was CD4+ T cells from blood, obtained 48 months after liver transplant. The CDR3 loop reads CASSAGGSYYGYTF. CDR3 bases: TGCGCCAGCAGCGCAGGGGGCTCTTACTATGGCTACACCTTC.